This T cell receptor beta chain was found in a study of cytomegalovirus exposure and HLA in healthy donors. Study findings and constraints: Common viral pathogens seemed, in a later analysis, to connect with several of the most significant clusters. Most TCR sequences proved rare, with some public TCRs found in many donors. The records held CMV serostatus as the only immune exposure information.

These donors counted as nominally healthy when sampled, but unrecorded immune exposures were likely. The PCR made use of 60 Vbeta and 13 Jbeta primers. Here immunoSEQ multiplex PCR was the method, and the copy in TCRdb shows in-frame clones only, minus some. The data show 150,000 to 250,000 clones, around 76% seen once. In regard to this clone: What it binds is not known.

The CDR3 loop spans 15 amino acids. V was trimmed by 0 bases and J by 4 bases, leaving 11 bases between them. CDR1 and CDR2 from the germline V gene are SGDLS and YYNGEE. The clonotype comes from a man aged 30 to 39 in good health and CMV-seronegative. The sample taken for sequencing was PBMCs. This chain uses TRBV9 with TRBJ2-1; no clear D. CDR3 nucleotides: TGTGCCAGCAGCGTAGACGGCGAGGCTTACAATGAGCAGTTCTTC. Its translation: CASSVDGEAYNEQFF.